This T cell receptor beta chain was sequenced for a study of blood T cell repertoires in COVID-19. Clones were sequenced by immunoSEQ multiplex PCR, and TCRdb holds only the in-frame ones, with some missing. This table has some 390,000 clones, about nine tenths appearing once. Germline-derived CDR1 and CDR2 are ENHRY and SYGVKD. The CDR3 extends over 16 amino acids. The V gene end was trimmed by 6 bases and the J gene end by 3 bases; junction bases not matched to a gene: 11. The clonotype comes from a woman aged 30 to 39 who had recovered from COVID-19. Sequencing was performed on PBMCs or T cells enriched from blood (not recorded which). V is TRBV10-3 and J is TRBJ2-1, with 7 nucleotides matching TRBD2. CDR3 in DNA: TGTGCCATCAGCCAGATGGGAGGGCTTAACTACAATGAGCAGTTCTTC. It codes for CAISQMGGLNYNEQFF.